This TCR beta chain was profiled in a study of shared clonotypes between healthy human individuals (dated by TCRdb to the early 2020s). In the study overall: A few men and a couple of women, aged 18 to 49 years, made up the cohort. Leukapheresis yielded between about 0.94 and 8.9 billion PBMCs per donor. Libraries were prepared and TCR repertoires were sequenced by different laboratories using diverse techniques, in order to increase sequencing depth and limit assay-specific biases. For each donor, CD4 naive and CD4 memory were each given three plates, CD8 naive was given two plates, and CD8 memory was given one plate. The study deeply sequenced blood TCR repertoires of about 5 healthy adults to estimate repertoire size and the extent of clonotype sharing between individuals. Points the paper makes about the study in general: Even with the large sequencing depth, rarefaction of the sorted-subset datasets indicated that sequencing was incomplete. Pairwise subsampling indicated that sequencing depth was expected to affect the degree of clonotype sharing among donors. When four donors were compared, the shared fraction of clonotypes was about 5.5% for naive CD4, roughly 3.3% for naive CD8, 2.3% for memory CD4, and around 0.4% for memory CD8. Estimated clonotype richness was generally larger for naive than for memory subsets. The genetic and exposure-history diversity represented was limited by the small number of donors. Higher generation probabilities were observed for clonotypes shared by all four sorted-subset donors than for non-shared clonotypes. Sampling was restricted to blood, and TCR repertoires in tissues likely differ from the TCR repertoires found in blood.

The donors were healthy, HIV-negative adults with no recently reported acute infections or vaccinations. Every donor was a Caucasian adult living in Nashville, Tennessee, USA. CD4+ T cells were enriched by magnetic negative selection, after which naive cells were positively selected on CD45RA and the negative fraction was taken as the memory subset. Blood was obtained by leukapheresis, after which PBMCs were separated by Ficoll-Histopaque density gradient centrifugation and cryopreserved in liquid nitrogen vapor phase. Purity and quantity of every magnetically sorted T cell population were checked by analytical flow cytometry. Each sorted fraction had its genomic DNA isolated and then quantified by UV absorbance on a Nanodrop 2000c. CDR1 MNHEY and CDR2 SVGAGI are derived from the germline V gene. The CDR3 holds 14 amino acids from the cysteine to the phenylalanine. CDR3 DNA only is kept here, 42 bases in frame from base 1. From V the trimming removes 5 bases and from J it removes 2 bases, while the gene matches leave 4 bases of the junction unaccounted for.

In this sample, this clone turned up many times. Its antigen has not been determined. No base quality values were provided; no much bigger clone lies one nucleotide off. TCR CDR3 regions were amplified from genomic DNA by multiplex PCR using the deep immunoSEQ assay. For each cell subset, the extracted genomic DNA was distributed evenly across all wells of several immunoSEQ 96-well plates, and each plate served as one replicate. For sorted subsets, approximately 210 ng genomic DNA, equal to tens of thousands of T cell genomes, was loaded into each replicate PCR. Purified libraries were quantified with a Qubit 3.0 fluorometer, sized on a Bioanalyzer 2100, and re-quantified with the KAPA Library Quantification kit. Each immunoSEQ 96-well plate was sequenced on its own single-read 150-cycle Illumina NextSeq 550 flow cell. The authors processed their data as follows. Because only junctional sequences without quality scores were contained in the immunoSEQ output, filtering matching that applied to full-length reads could not be performed. Sequences were annotated with PyIR, a Python wrapper for IgBLAST v1.9, using IMGT germline references to assign V/J genes and CDR3. Reads with weak V/J assignments (E-value above 1e-6), missing CDR3, stop codons, out-of-frame junctions, or ambiguous translated residues were removed. V3J clonotypes were defined by identical inferred V gene, J gene, and CDR3 amino acid sequence. Percentage overlap between repertoires was computed as shared unique clonotypes divided by the size of the smaller repertoire. Repertoire richness was assessed with RTK rarefaction, the Chao1 estimator, and Recon v2.1 estimates of unobserved clonotypes. Generation probabilities for all TCRbeta clonotypes obtained by the gDNA method from a few donors were computed using OLGA. TCRdb's version of the immuneACCESS table is confined to in-frame rearrangements and falls short of the full clone set. An unresolved V gene accounts for under half of the shortfall where checked; the remainder is of unknown origin. V, J and clone size reflect that table, while D and trimming were determined from the DNA. The sample includes some 1 million clones, with approximately 72% observed a single time. The ten largest clones represent approximately 1.5% of the sample.

The sequence joins TRBV6-5 to TRBJ2-3; the junction holds 7 bases that match TRBD2. This sequence originates from a man aged 18-30 years in good health. The sample was memory CD4+ T cells sorted from blood. The intended sense of this specimen's cell subset or site label: CD45RA-negative fraction. The nucleotides read TGTGCCAGCAGTGCCGGGAGGTTCACAGATACGCAGTATTTT. Translation gives CASSAGRFTDTQYF.